A single T cell receptor beta chain is shown here with its context. Its antigen is not known. Per germline, CDR1 SGHTA and CDR2 FQGNSA. The CDR3 consists of 15 residues. Trimming removed 1 base from V and 4 bases from J, with 13 bases in between. The entry originates in a study of shared clonotypes between healthy human individuals. Study-wide points: Naive CD4 clonotype sharing across several donors was about 5.3%. Clonotypes which were not shared had lower generation probabilities than clonotypes that all four donors shared.

Only in-frame clones appear in the TCRdb table, and some are missing; sequencing was by immunoSEQ multiplex PCR. Of some 1,100,000 clones listed, 70% to 80% are singletons. This chain links TRBV7-2 with TRBJ1-1; possible D gene TRBD1, 5 bases. This sequence was found in a man in his late teens or twenties in good health. Some clones in this sample may be carry-over from other donors' samples. The sample taken for sequencing was memory CD4+ T cells from PBMCs. Subset described: CD45RA-negative fraction. The CDR3 region is CASSLGLGVGTEAFF. The CDR3 DNA is TGTGCCAGCAGCTTAGGATTGGGGGTCGGCACTGAAGCTTTCTTT.